The rows below give T cell receptor beta chains drawn from one sample of a study of T cells in localized non-small cell lung cancer. Sequencing was performed with immunoSEQ multiplex PCR; in TCRdb, only in-frame clones are kept and a portion is missing. The sample includes 45,000 to 60,000 clones, around 86% of them seen just once. The sample in question was peripheral blood, obtained before any cancer treatment. Receptors were obtained from a female donor older than 55 with stage II squamous cell lung carcinoma. The CDR3 runs from the conserved cysteine through the conserved F or W. A D gene is named only where the DNA matches it firmly. Clone size, where shown, is once, few, many, or a class for clones that have expanded.

d_gene	abundance	v_gene	j_gene	CDR3aa	CDR3nt
TRBD2	-	TRBV6-1	TRBJ2-5	CASSEGLAGVYGYQETQYF	TGTGCCAGCAGTGAGGGACTAGCGGGGGTCTACGGGTACCAAGAGACCCAGTACTTC
-	-	TRBV6-1	TRBJ2-5	CASSRVEGETQYF	TGTGCCAGCAGCCGAGTGGAAGGAGAGACCCAGTACTTC
TRBD2	-	TRBV5-6	TRBJ2-7	CASSLRGGYEQYF	TGTGCCAGCAGCTTACGGGGGGGCTACGAGCAGTACTTC
-	once	TRBV7-8	TRBJ1-1	CASSLQQGNTEAFF	TGTGCCAGCAGCTTGCAACAGGGGAACACTGAAGCTTTCTTT
-	-	TRBV29-1	TRBJ2-1	CSGFRDRNNEQFF	TGCAGCGGCTTCCGAGACAGGAACAATGAGCAGTTCTTC
-	-	TRBV14	TRBJ2-7	CASSLGSYEQYF	TGTGCCAGCAGCCTGGGCTCCTACGAGCAGTACTTC
TRBD1	-	TRBV2	TRBJ2-7	CASSTRPTGDEDEQYF	TGTGCCAGCAGTACACGTCCTACAGGGGATGAGGACGAGCAGTACTTC
-	once	TRBV5-1	TRBJ2-3	CASRKGTSGDTQYF	TGCGCCAGCAGGAAGGGGACGTCCGGAGATACGCAGTATTTT
TRBD1	-	TRBV4-2	TRBJ2-1	CASSPGTGDYNEQFF	TGTGCCAGCAGCCCCGGGACAGGTGATTACAATGAGCAGTTCTTC
TRBD1	-	TRBV5-5	TRBJ2-7	CASSFQGAYEQYF	TGTGCCAGCAGCTTCCAGGGGGCATACGAGCAGTACTTC
-	-	TRBV19	TRBJ1-1	CASSPQPGQGRAFF	TGTGCCAGTAGTCCCCAACCGGGACAAGGTAGGGCTTTCTTT
-	-	TRBV5-4	TRBJ1-6	CASSLAGRQTSPLHF	TGTGCCAGCAGCTTGGCGGGACGGCAGACCTCACCCCTCCACTTT
-	-	TRBV6-5	TRBJ2-3	CASRQALSTDTQYF	TGTGCCAGCAGGCAGGCACTCAGCACAGATACGCAGTATTTT
-	-	TRBV4-1	TRBJ1-4	CASSQGPTGATNEKLFF	TGCGCTAGCAGCCAAGGTCCGACGGGGGCAACTAATGAAAAACTGTTTTTT
TRBD1	once	TRBV7-3	TRBJ1-2	CASSPGTGLYGYTF	TGTGCCAGCAGCCCCGGGACAGGTCTCTATGGCTACACCTTC
TRBD2	-	TRBV10-3	TRBJ2-3	CAISEPLAGGVLREDTQYF	TGTGCCATCAGTGAACCCCTAGCGGGGGGGGTGTTGCGGGAAGATACGCAGTATTTT
-	once	TRBV5-1	TRBJ2-5	CASSLAGTGQETQYF	TGCGCCAGCAGCTTGGCCGGTACAGGCCAAGAGACCCAGTACTTC
-	-	TRBV6-4	TRBJ2-1	CASSGLMGAREQFF	TGTGCCAGCAGCGGCTTGATGGGGGCGAGGGAGCAGTTCTTC